The clone carrying this T cell receptor beta chain has only a few counts. Its antigen is currently unknown. The record originates from a study of blood T cells in healthy people across ages. Whole-study findings and limits: Long-lived donors had more naive CD4+ cells and higher diversity than aged donors.

Germline V gene lookup returns CDR1 SGHRS and CDR2 YFSETQ. Trimming cost V 0 bases and J 9 bases; bases outside gene matches: 8. The CDR3 contains 15 residues. Alongside a J-beta primer mix, a sample-barcoded 5' primer served in a second PCR lasting about 7 to 12 cycles. Every single cDNA molecule received a tag from a template-switch adaptor with 12 random nucleotides. TCRdb redid the calling of the 5' RACE reads with MiXCR, one entry per CDR3 protein. This repertoire shows more than 800,000 distinct CDR3 sequences, less than 50% found once; its top ten account for approximately 20%. This TCR was recovered from an older woman in good health. This chain links TRBV5-1 with TRBJ2-5; the match to TRBD1 covers 10 bases. The material sequenced was blood. The CDR3 protein is CASSLASDRGRAQYF. CDR3 DNA sequence: TGCGCCAGCAGCTTGGCTAGCGACAGGGGGCGCGCCCAGTACTTC. The full variable domain, its missing parts supplied by reference TRBV5-1 and TRBJ2-5, is KAGVTQTPRYLIKTRGQQVTLSCSPISGHRSVSWYQQTPGQGLQFLFEYFSETQRNKGNFPGRFSGRQFSNSRSEMNVSTLELGDSALYLCASSLASDRGRAQYFGPGTRLLVL.